Listed here are 9 T cell receptor beta chains from one sample, sequenced in a study of cytomegalovirus exposure and HLA in healthy donors (dated by TCRdb to 2016 to 2017). To prepare the library, the immunoSEQ multiplex PCR assay was applied. For the multiplex PCR, a mixture combining 60 forward primers for TCR Vbeta segments and 13 reverse primers for TCR Jbeta segments was used. Here the immuneACCESS table is served through TCRdb, limited to in-frame sequences with V and J called. Missing clones are a known gap in these copies; in checked studies unresolved V genes cover under half, and the rest lacks a known reason. The sample's records list 110,000 to 150,000 clones. The ten largest clonotypes hold approximately 1% of the sample. Material for sequencing was PBMCs. The receptor source for this set is a male donor in good health and CMV-seronegative.

The CDR3: CASSQDLGPLMNTEAFF. Here the CDR3 DNA reads TGTGCCAGCAGCCAAGATCTGGGGCCCCTTATGAACACTGAAGCTTTCTTT. The chain is built from TRBV14 and TRBJ1-1, with D maybe TRBD1 (5 bases). Germline V gene sequence: CDR1 SGHDN, CDR2 FVKESK. The CDR3 has 17 residues. V was cut by 0 bases and J by 0 bases, with 14 bases left in between.

The chain carries TRBV11-2 and TRBJ1-5, with D tentatively TRBD1 (6 bases). Germline CDR1 is SGHAT and CDR2 is FQNNGV. Trimming shortened V by 5 bases and J by 4 bases, and 18 bases separated the two germline ends. The CDR3 runs to 16 residues. The CDR3 sequence is CASSEHGGRRNQPQHF. The DNA of the CDR3 is TGTGCCAGCAGCGAGCACGGGGGGCGGCGTAATCAGCCCCAGCATTTT.

As to this clone: The sample contains more than one DNA sequence encoding this CDR3. The J gene is TRBJ2-3, the V gene TRBV4-1; D is possibly TRBD1 (6 bases). Germline loops: CDR1 MGHRA, CDR2 YSYEKL. The V end was cut by 1 base, the J end by 0 bases, with 20 bases between. The CDR3 contains 19 residues. DNA of the CDR3: TGCGCCAGCAGCCAAGGGGGGCTCGGGGATCGACGTAGCACAGATACGCAGTATTTT. It translates to CASSQGGLGDRRSTDTQYF.

This chain joins TRBV4-2 and TRBJ2-1; 11 positions agree with TRBD2. This CDR3 has 17 amino acids. The V and J ends lost 0 bases and 6 bases, in that order; junction bases with no gene match: 7. Germline V lookup: CDR1 LGHNA, CDR2 YNFKEQ. The CDR3 DNA reads as TGTGCCAGCAGCCAAGAAGTAGCGGGGGGGGAAAGCAATGAGCAGTTCTTC. Protein sequence: CASSQEVAGGESNEQFF.

J is TRBJ1-1 and V is TRBV28, with D maybe TRBD1 (6 bases). This CDR3 is 14 amino acids long. Germline CDR1 and CDR2: MDHEN and SYDVKM. Trimming shortened V by 0 bases and J by 5 bases, and 10 bases separated the two germline ends. CDR3 nucleotides: TGTGCCAGCAGTTTATGGGCAGGACAGACTGAAGCTTTCTTT. Its translation is CASSLWAGQTEAFF.

The rearrangement uses TRBV5-1 and TRBJ2-1, with 11 bases fitting TRBD1. V shed 7 bases and J 8 bases; nucleotides not matched to a gene: 14. Germline values: CDR1 SGHRS, CDR2 YFSETQ. The CDR3 is 16 residues long. The CDR3 protein is CASVPRGTGGVDEQFF. The CDR3 nucleotides are TGCGCCAGCGTCCCGAGGGGGACAGGGGGGGTCGATGAGCAGTTCTTC. Full variable domain (outside the CDR3, taken from reference TRBV5-1 and TRBJ2-1): KAGVTQTPRYLIKTRGQQVTLSCSPISGHRSVSWYQQTPGQGLQFLFEYFSETQRNKGNFPGRFSGRQFSNSRSEMNVSTLELGDSALYLCASVPRGTGGVDEQFFGPGTRLTVL.

V gene TRBV1 combines with J gene TRBJ1-4; the listed D gene, TRBD1, was not tested against the DNA. TRBV1 is flagged as a pseudogene. CDR3 length: 21 amino acids. In DNA, the CDR3 is TGCACCAGCAGCCCGGTACTTCTACAGGGGGCAATAGGGCAGGCGAATGAAAAACTGTTTTTT. Translation: CTSSPVLLQGAIGQANEKLFF.

The V call is TRBV29-1, the J call TRBJ1-1; D gene unclear. Germline CDR1 and CDR2: SQVTM and ANQGSEA. V lost 2 bases, J lost 6 bases, and 10 bases lay in between. CDR3 length equals 12 residues. The CDR3, as DNA: TGCAGCGTTGAACTTTCGAGCGCTGAAGCTTTCTTT. Protein product: CSVELSSAEAFF.

The rearrangement uses TRBV6-5 and TRBJ1-2; D is perhaps TRBD1 (5 bases). This CDR3 has 12 residues. Deletions cut 5 bases from V and 6 bases from J, with 10 bases between. Germline assignment: CDR1 MNHEY and CDR2 SVGAGI. CDR3 DNA sequence: TGTGCCAGCAGTAGCCGACAGAATGGCTACACCTTC. Its protein product is CASSSRQNGYTF.